This TCR beta chain came from a study of blood T cell repertoires in COVID-19. Looking at the study overall: Samples representing acute and convalescent COVID-19 were sourced from the United States, Italy and Spain. PBMCs, B-cell-depleted T cells, or T cells provided the cDNA or gDNA that made up the material.

This clone occurred many times. The age range of participants was about 18 to 100 years, with residence in more than 20 US areas. Clones were sequenced by immunoSEQ multiplex PCR, and TCRdb holds only the in-frame ones, with some missing. The sample lists about 160,000 clones; about 84% were seen once. The germline V and J ends were trimmed by 5 bases and 2 bases, with 9 bases remaining between them. CDR1 is GTSNPN, CDR2 SVGIG, per germline (reference sequence). The CDR3 loop spans 12 amino acids. Sample: PBMCs or T cells enriched from blood (not recorded which). J is TRBJ1-2 and V is TRBV30, with TRBD1 as a possible D gene (5 bases). This receptor was obtained from a woman aged 40 to 55 with acute COVID-19. DNA of the CDR3: TGTGCCTGGGCCGGGGGGAACTATGGCTACACCTTC. It is translated as CAWAGGNYGYTF.